One sample yielded the 27 T cell receptor beta chains listed below, sequenced in a study of blood T cells in healthy people across ages. A second PCR, run for about 6 to 12 cycles, used a sample-barcoded 5' primer plus a J-beta primer mix. One entry per CDR3 protein results from TCRdb running MiXCR on the 5' RACE reads. The table lists about 770,000 distinct CDR3 sequences, under 45% of them singletons. The sequenced material came from blood. The source is a man aged 55 to 69 in good health.

This clonotype was counted a single time. The chain links TRBV12-3 or TRBV12-4 to TRBJ2-7; tentatively, D is TRBD2 (5 bases). The V end was cut by 4 bases, the J end by 3 bases, with 19 bases between. This CDR3 comprises 16 residues. CDR3 protein: CASSSRGRSGGYEQYF. The CDR3 DNA reads as TGTGCCAGCAGTTCACGCGGACGGTCAGGAGGCTACGAGCAGTACTTC.

V gene TRBV20-1 combines with J gene TRBJ2-7; D unresolved. V shed 6 bases and J shed 1 base, with 13 bases lying between them. Germline values: CDR1 DFQATT, CDR2 SNEGSKA (reference sequence). This CDR3 spans 13 amino acids. CDR3 residues: CSAPATPSYEQYF. The CDR3, as DNA: TGCAGTGCCCCTGCGACACCTTCCTACGAGCAGTACTTC.

The V and J genes are TRBV30 and TRBJ1-1; D not certain. V was clipped by 3 bases and J by 2 bases, with 13 bases between them. The CDR3 totals 14 residues. Germline CDR1 and CDR2: GTSNPN and SVGIG (reference sequence). The CDR3 loop reads CAWSVTLSNTEAFF. In nucleotides, the CDR3 is TGTGCCTGGAGCGTTACACTATCAAACACTGAAGCTTTCTTT.

This clonotype occurred a few times. This chain connects TRBV4-1 to TRBJ2-3; D is unresolved. Trimming cost V 0 bases and J 6 bases, with 10 bases left between them. This CDR3 has 14 residues. Germline V gene lookup returns CDR1 MGHRA and CDR2 YSYEKL. The CDR3 protein is CASSQDRPHDTQYF. CDR3 bases: TGCGCCAGCAGCCAAGATAGGCCCCACGATACGCAGTATTTT.

V gene TRBV7-3 combines with J gene TRBJ2-7, with 8 positions matching TRBD2. The CDR3 is made up of 14 amino acids. Losses at the gene ends were 5 bases for V and 6 bases for J; bases not matched to a gene: 9. The germline CDR1 and CDR2 sequences are SGHTA and FQGTGA. CDR3 DNA: TGTGCCAGCAGCCCCCAGCGGGAGTACGGCGAGCAGTACTTC. Protein sequence: CASSPQREYGEQYF.

The chain carries TRBV25-1 and TRBJ2-5, with a weak D call TRBD1 (6 bases). Germline V gene lookup returns CDR1 MGHDK and CDR2 SYGVNS. The CDR3 loop spans 11 amino acids. The germline V and J ends were trimmed by 11 bases and 5 bases, with 12 bases remaining between them. CDR3 region: CAAGVGETQYF. The CDR3 nucleotides read TGTGCCGCAGGGGTCGGCGAGACCCAGTACTTC.

This clonotype was counted a few times. The chain has TRBV18 and TRBJ1-2; D gene unclear. CDR3 length: 14 amino acids. V was clipped by 8 bases and J by 2 bases, with 15 bases between them. Germline loops: CDR1 KGHSH, CDR2 LQKENI. CDR3 sequence: CASAVYGGNYGYTF. As DNA, the CDR3 is TGTGCCAGCGCGGTCTATGGTGGCAACTATGGCTACACCTTC.

The rearrangement joins TRBV4-1 to TRBJ1-5; maybe TRBD1 (5 bases). The CDR3 covers 15 residues. The V and J ends lost 3 bases and 5 bases respectively, with 14 bases between them. Germline V gene sequence: CDR1 MGHRA, CDR2 YSYEKL. The CDR3 DNA reads as TGCGCCAGCAGCCAGGCCCCAGGGTTGCATCAGCCCCAGCATTTT. This translates into CASSQAPGLHQPQHF.

The gene calls are TRBV12-3 or TRBV12-4 and TRBJ2-7; the D gene is possibly TRBD2 (5 bases). Trimming cost V 1 base and J 7 bases, with 11 bases left between them. The CDR3 is made up of 13 amino acids. CDR3 DNA: TGTGCCAGCAGTTTAGGTGCCTCGGGGGAGCAGTACTTC. Its protein is CASSLGASGEQYF.

This clonotype has a handful of counts. The genes are TRBV7-2 and TRBJ2-1; 7 bases are shared with TRBD2. The junction had 11 bases not matched to a gene; V was cut back by 3 bases and J by 15 bases. CDR1 SGHTA and CDR2 FQGNSA come from the germline V gene. This CDR3 contains 13 residues. CDR3 loop: CASSFPDGRAGFF. For the CDR3, the DNA is TGTGCCAGCAGCTTCCCAGATGGGAGGGCTGGGTTCTTC.

The genes are TRBV4-1 and TRBJ2-7; D gene ambiguous. Germline CDR1 is MGHRA and CDR2 is YSYEKL. CDR3 size: 12 residues. Trimming took off 0 bases at V and 10 bases at J, with 10 bases between the two ends. Written as DNA, the CDR3 is TGCGCCAGCAGCCAAGATTTAAGACACCAGTACTTC. This translates into CASSQDLRHQYF.

The V and J genes are TRBV7-2 and TRBJ1-1; D gene unclear. The CDR3 runs to 16 residues. With 1 base removed from V and 4 bases from J, the gap between germline ends came to 16 bases. The V gene's germline CDR1 is SGHTA and CDR2 FQGNSA. CDR3 sequence (DNA): TGTGCCAGCAGCTTAGTCCCGACACTTGGTGGCACTGAAGCTTTCTTT. It translates to CASSLVPTLGGTEAFF.

This clonotype has more than one count but fewer than ten. V and J are TRBV5-1 and TRBJ1-4; D is unresolved. Trimming left V 4 bases short and J 7 bases short, with 11 bases between. From germline, CDR1 is SGHRS and CDR2 YFSETQ. The CDR3 extends over 13 amino acids. The CDR3 DNA sequence: TGCGCCAGCAGCCCTATATTGGGTGAAAAACTGTTTTTT. Its protein is CASSPILGEKLFF.

Details on this clonotype: Mismatch with germline at one junction end may stem from a read error. The chain employs TRBV27 and TRBJ2-2, with D possibly matching TRBD2 (5 bases). Germline loops: CDR1 MNHEY, CDR2 SMNVEV (reference sequence). This CDR3 region has 15 residues. CDR3 nucleotides: TGTGCCGGCAGTTATTTCCGGGGAAACACCGGGGAGCTGTTTTTT. Protein product: CAGSYFRGNTGELFF.

The J gene is TRBJ1-6, the V gene TRBV27; TRBD1 agrees at 9 bases. The CDR3 totals 17 residues. Germline V gene lookup returns CDR1 MNHEY and CDR2 SMNVEV (reference sequence). With 4 bases clipped from V and 7 bases from J, the junction kept 11 bases outside the gene matches. CDR3 DNA: TGTGCCAGCAGTTCCACCACAGGGGGCTTGGGGAATTCACCCCTCCACTTT. Translated, it gives CASSSTTGGLGNSPLHF.

This rearrangement joins TRBV29-1 to TRBJ1-2; TRBD1 might be the D (5 bases). The CDR3 sequence is 13 residues long. The ends were cut back, 4 bases at V and 4 bases at J, with 13 bases in the middle. From germline, CDR1 is SQVTM and CDR2 ANQGSEA. DNA of the CDR3: TGCAGCGTTGCGGCCAGGGCGGGCTATGGCTACACCTTC. Encoded protein: CSVAARAGYGYTF.

Comment on this clonotype: The limits of the CDR3 on the DNA are not certain, so only TCRdb's listed CDR3 is given. V and J are TRBV7-8 and TRBJ2-3; TRBD1, the D gene given by the table, was not confirmed from the DNA. The length of the CDR3 is 12 amino acids, counting both ends. CDR1 SGHVS and CDR2 FQNEAQ come from the germline V gene. CDR3 region: CASSLVGQGTYF.

In its sample, this clonotype was seen many times. This chain joins TRBV20-1 and TRBJ1-4; maybe TRBD1 (6 bases). Germline V gene sequence: CDR1 DFQATT, CDR2 SNEGSKA (reference sequence). The CDR3 spans 14 residues. The V and J ends lost 5 bases and 8 bases respectively, with 18 bases between them. CDR3 in amino acids: CSAPLSGGREKLFF. The CDR3 region has the DNA TGCAGTGCTCCATTATCGGGGGGCCGGGAAAAACTGTTTTTT.

A few counts support this clonotype. This sequence joins TRBV6-5 and TRBJ2-5; maybe TRBD1 (5 bases). V lost 0 bases, J lost 4 bases, and 9 bases lay in between. The V gene's germline CDR1 is MNHEY and CDR2 SVGAGI. The CDR3 spans 14 residues. CDR3 amino acids: CASSYSGAGETQYF. The CDR3 DNA follows: TGTGCCAGCAGTTACTCAGGGGCTGGAGAGACCCAGTACTTC.

This chain's CDR3 is CASSSKAAYEQYF. The CDR3 DNA is TGTGCCAGCAGTAGTAAGGCGGCCTACGAGCAGTACTTC. The chain combines TRBV27 with TRBJ2-7; D is unclear. The CDR3 is 13 amino acids. Between the trimmed V and J ends, which lost 5 bases and 2 bases, there was a span of 10 bases. Germline V lookup: CDR1 MNHEY, CDR2 SMNVEV (reference sequence).

V and J are TRBV11-2 and TRBJ2-3, with a weak D call TRBD2 (6 bases). The V end was cut by 5 bases, the J end by 4 bases, with 19 bases between. CDR3 size: 16 residues. Looked up from germline, CDR1 is SGHAT and CDR2 is FQNNGV. The CDR3 region is CASSPQVGGGPDTQYF. DNA for the CDR3: TGTGCCAGCAGCCCCCAGGTGGGGGGAGGTCCAGATACGCAGTATTTT.

Concerning this clonotype itself: One junction end does not reproduce the germline sequence, and a read error may be involved. This chain uses TRBV4-3 with TRBJ2-6; D remains ambiguous. This CDR3 region has 16 residues. Germline V CDR1 and CDR2: LGHNA, YSLEER. The CDR3 bases are TGCGCCGGCAGCCAAGAAGTATACTCTGGGGCCAACGTCCTGACTTTC. Encoded protein: CAGSQEVYSGANVLTF.

The chain combines TRBV5-6 with TRBJ2-4, with a weak D call TRBD1 (5 bases). V dropped 1 base and J dropped 0 bases, with 11 bases sitting between them. CDR3 length: 16 residues. In germline, CDR1 is SGHDT, CDR2 YYEEEE. The chain's CDR3 is CASSLLTDLAKNIQYF. The CDR3 bases are TGTGCCAGCAGCTTGCTGACAGACCTAGCCAAAAACATTCAGTACTTC.

On this clonotype: A much larger clonotype is one base distant, so this may be a read error. The V gene is TRBV29-1, the J gene TRBJ2-5, with D possibly being TRBD2 (6 bases). In germline, CDR1 is SQVTM, CDR2 ANQGSEA. CDR3 length: 14 residues. V lost 2 bases and J lost 4, with 14 bases in between. CDR3 in DNA: TGCAGCGTTGAATTGGGGGGTTCCCCAGAGACCCAGTACTTC. This gives the protein CSVELGGSPETQYF.

The chain couples TRBV27 to TRBJ2-5; 7 nucleotides match TRBD2. The germline gives CDR1 MNHEY, CDR2 SMNVEV (reference sequence). CDR3 size: 15 residues. Trimming at V came to 5 bases and at J to 11 bases, leaving 17 bases not matched to a gene. For the CDR3, the DNA is TGTGCCAGCAGTCTTGAGGGACTATTCGGCAATGAGCAGTACTTC. Translating gives CASSLEGLFGNEQYF.

V and J are TRBV6-1 and TRBJ2-7; 9 bases match TRBD2. The junction had 7 bases not matched to a gene; V was cut back by 1 base and J by 3 bases. CDR1 and CDR2 from the germline V gene are MNHNS and SASEGT. There are 16 residues in the CDR3. The DNA of the CDR3 is TGTGCCAGCAGTGAAGGGTGGCTAGCGGGGAACTACGAGCAGTACTTC. This sequence encodes CASSEGWLAGNYEQYF.

The rearrangement joins TRBV7-2 to TRBJ2-7, with D hard to call. Germline CDR1 and CDR2: SGHTA and FQGNSA. This CDR3 has 13 amino acids. V shed 4 bases and J shed 3 bases, with 10 bases lying between them. CDR3 nucleotide sequence: TGTGCCAGCAGCTCCGGACGGTTCTACGAGCAGTACTTC. The encoded protein is CASSSGRFYEQYF.